A single sample gave rise to the 19 T cell receptor beta chains below, sequenced in a study of liver allograft versus peripheral blood T cells. Turning to the study itself: The authors compared T cell receptor repertoires in transplanted livers with those in the peripheral blood of recipients.

TCRdb passed the reads through MiXCR, listing each CDR3 protein once. The sample carries 6,500 to 10,000 distinct CDR3 sequences, 19% recorded once. These receptors all come from a human patient who had a liver transplant. The graft donor may have contributed some T cells.

V usage is TRBV5-6 and J usage is TRBJ2-3; D unresolved. Trimming shortened V by 1 base and J by 0 bases, and 6 bases separated the two germline ends. Germline V CDR1 and CDR2: SGHDT, YYEEEE. The CDR3 loop spans 14 amino acids. The CDR3: CASSLSLSTDTQYF. The CDR3 coding sequence is TGTGCCAGCAGCTTGAGTCTTAGCACAGATACGCAGTATTTT. Full variable domain (missing parts from reference TRBV5-6 and TRBJ2-3): DAGVTQSPTHLIKTRGQQVTLRCSPKSGHDTVSWYQQALGQGPQFIFQYYEEEERQRGNFPDRFSGHQFPNYSSELNVNALLLGDSALYLCASSLSLSTDTQYFGPGTRLTVL.

Of note for this clonotype: This may be a read error: a much more frequent sequence differs by one nucleotide. J is TRBJ2-7 and V is TRBV15; unclear D gene. CDR3 length: 14 residues. V lost 0 bases and J lost 0, with 6 bases in between. Germline CDR1 reads LNHNV; CDR2 reads YYDKDF (reference sequence). This CDR3 is CATSRDGLSYEQYF. Written as DNA, the CDR3 is TGTGCCACCAGCAGAGATGGTCTCTCCTACGAGCAGTACTTC.

In this sample, this clonotype turned up many times. The CDR3 region is CASSGGGGGDTQYF. CDR3 sequence (DNA): TGTGCCAGCAGTGGAGGCGGGGGGGGAGATACGCAGTATTTT. The chain uses TRBV13 and TRBJ2-3, with 9 positions matching TRBD2. This CDR3 region has 14 residues. Per the germline V gene, CDR1 is PRHDT and CDR2 is FYEKMQ (reference sequence). The V gene end was trimmed by 6 bases and the J gene end by 5 bases; junction bases not matched to a gene: 6.

The rearrangement joins TRBV20-1 to TRBJ1-1, with D maybe TRBD1 (6 bases). This CDR3 has 13 residues. Germline V lookup: CDR1 DFQATT, CDR2 SNEGSKA (reference sequence). Trimming took 7 bases from V and 1 from J, leaving 13 bases between them. CDR3 in DNA: TGCAGTGTTCTATCGGGACAGAACACTGAAGCTTTCTTT. Its protein is CSVLSGQNTEAFF.

This clonotype is medium-sized (0.01 to 0.1%). The rearrangement joins TRBV6-1 to TRBJ1-1; D is perhaps TRBD1 (5 bases). The germline CDR1 and CDR2 sequences are MNHNS and SASEGT. The CDR3 has 13 residues. Trimming shortened V by 4 bases and J by 5 bases, and 11 bases separated the two germline ends. The CDR3 nucleotides read TGTGCCAGCAGTGGTCGAGGGGAAACTGAAGCTTTCTTT. The encoded protein is CASSGRGETEAFF.

The chain couples TRBV9 to TRBJ2-7; 9 bases match TRBD1. Trimming took 4 bases from V and 7 from J; bases not matched to a gene: 12. The germline CDR1 and CDR2 sequences are SGDLS and YYNGEE. The CDR3 is 15 amino acids. The CDR3 nucleotides are TGTGCCAGCAGCTCCACAGGGGGCCTTTATTCTGAGCAGTACTTC. Translating it yields CASSSTGGLYSEQYF.

The chain employs TRBV19 and TRBJ1-4; unclear D gene. With 0 bases removed from V and 4 bases from J, the gap between germline ends came to 12 bases. Germline values: CDR1 LNHDA, CDR2 SQIVND (reference sequence). This CDR3 has 16 amino acids. The chain's CDR3 is CASSIDLTWLNEKLFF. Written as DNA, the CDR3 is TGTGCCAGTAGTATAGATCTAACGTGGCTTAATGAAAAACTGTTTTTT.

The chain recombines TRBV7-9 with TRBJ1-2; D not resolved. The length of the CDR3 is 13 residues. Germline lookup yields CDR1 SEHNR and CDR2 FQNEAQ (reference sequence). Deletions cut 1 base from V and 6 bases from J, with 9 bases between. The CDR3 sequence is CASSLDAGNGYTF. CDR3 coding DNA: TGTGCCAGCAGCTTAGACGCGGGAAATGGCTACACCTTC.

This clonotype was seen more than once but under ten times. V and J are TRBV27 and TRBJ1-2; D unresolved. V was trimmed by 6 bases and J by 8 bases, leaving 19 bases between them. The CDR3 spans 14 residues. Germline V lookup: CDR1 MNHEY, CDR2 SMNVEV (reference sequence). CDR3 in DNA: TGTGCCAGCAGCCACACGTACGAGGCGGGAGGCTACACCTTC. It specifies CASSHTYEAGGYTF.

The rearrangement joins TRBV27 to TRBJ1-1; D unresolved. The V gene lost 4 bases and the J gene lost 5 bases, with 11 bases spanning the gap. This CDR3 contains 13 residues. CDR1 is MNHEY, CDR2 SMNVEV, per germline (reference sequence). Here the CDR3 DNA reads TGTGCCAGCAGTTCTCGAGGGAGAACTGAAGCTTTCTTT. Protein product: CASSSRGRTEAFF.

In this sample, this clonotype turned up a few times. The limits of the CDR3 on the DNA are not certain, so only TCRdb's listed CDR3 is given. V and J are TRBV10-3 and TRBJ2-7; TRBD2, as called in the table, went unchecked against the DNA. The CDR3 numbers 19 amino acids, ends counted. Germline CDR1 is ENHRY and CDR2 is SYGVKD. This CDR3 reads CAIRVTSVPSVGPSYEQYF.

This clonotype was recorded many times. This chain connects TRBV11-2 to TRBJ1-1, with 8 bases lining up with TRBD1. The CDR3 spans 15 residues. In germline, CDR1 is SGHAT, CDR2 FQNNGV. After removal of 3 bases from V and 4 bases from J, the junction contained 7 bases not matched to a gene. In nucleotides, the CDR3 is TGTGCCAGCAGCTTCTCTGGACAGGGCTTCACTGAAGCTTTCTTT. Amino acid sequence: CASSFSGQGFTEAFF.

In its sample, this clonotype was seen a few times. This chain connects TRBV19 to TRBJ1-5; 7 nucleotides line up with TRBD1. CDR3 length: 15 residues. J gave up 0 bases and V 9 bases, and 8 bases lay outside the gene matches. CDR1 LNHDA and CDR2 SQIVND come from the germline V gene (reference sequence). The CDR3 reads CASRQGHNSNQPQHF. The CDR3 bases are TGTGCCAGCCGACAGGGCCATAATAGCAATCAGCCCCAGCATTTT.

The V and J genes are TRBV9 and TRBJ1-6; weak D call: TRBD1 (5 bases). This CDR3 contains 15 residues. Trimming removed 3 bases from V and 7 bases from J, with 14 bases in between. The germline V gene encodes CDR1 SGDLS and CDR2 YYNGEE. As DNA, the CDR3 is TGTGCCAGCAGCGAATACAGGAAGGCCAATTCACCCCTCCACTTT. It codes for CASSEYRKANSPLHF.

The CDR3 bases are TGTGCCAGCAGCGCCTTAACAGGGAATGGCTACACCTTC. Amino acid sequence: CASSALTGNGYTF. The chain uses TRBV9 and TRBJ1-2; possibly TRBD1 for D (6 bases). The CDR3 is 13 residues long. The germline CDR1 and CDR2 sequences are SGDLS and YYNGEE. V lost 3 bases, J lost 6 bases, and 12 bases lay in between.

This clonotype rates as medium-sized. This chain uses TRBV27 with TRBJ1-1; D not resolved. CDR1 is MNHEY, CDR2 SMNVEV, per germline (reference sequence). This CDR3 contains 13 residues. Trimming cost V 1 base and J 1 base, with 4 bases left between them. CDR3 nucleotide sequence: TGTGCCAGCAGTTTATACGGGAACACTGAAGCTTTCTTT. It encodes CASSLYGNTEAFF.

This chain connects TRBV27 to TRBJ1-2, with a tentative D call TRBD1 (6 bases). From germline, CDR1 is MNHEY and CDR2 SMNVEV (reference sequence). This CDR3 contains 14 residues. V was pared by 2 bases and J by 4 bases, with 11 bases between. CDR3 sequence (DNA): TGTGCCAGCAGTTTAGCGGGGGCAGCCTATGGCTACACCTTC. This encodes CASSLAGAAYGYTF.

By share of the sample, this clonotype is medium-sized. The V gene is TRBV13, the J gene TRBJ2-2, with no clear D. The V end was cut by 1 base, the J end by 4 bases, with 4 bases between. Per germline, CDR1 PRHDT and CDR2 FYEKMQ (reference sequence). CDR3 length equals 13 residues. CDR3 sequence reads: CASSLASTGELFF. In DNA form, the CDR3 reads TGTGCCAGCAGCTTAGCGTCCACCGGGGAGCTGTTTTTT.

Relative to its sample, this clonotype is medium-sized. J is TRBJ1-2 and V is TRBV6-5, with unresolved D. Trimming pared 5 bases from V and 3 bases from J, leaving 16 bases between. The germline CDR1 and CDR2 sequences are MNHEY and SVGAGI. The CDR3 spans 15 residues. CDR3 sequence reads: CASSQMNWADYGYTF. CDR3 bases: TGTGCCAGCAGTCAAATGAACTGGGCAGACTATGGCTACACCTTC.